This TCR beta chain was sequenced in a study of T cell responses to AZD1222 COVID-19 vaccine listed by TCRdb under 2021. Concerning the study at large: TCR sequencing was performed for 233 trial participants, of whom some 200 were given two doses of AZD1222 and approximately 26 were given two doses of MenACWY control vaccine. Trial participants were enrolled by age into subgroups of 18-55, 56-69 and 70-plus years, and roughly 160, 29 and 62 TCR-sequenced participants, respectively, were included in these subgroups.

The junction shows trimming of 4 bases on V and 5 bases on J, plus 14 bases between the germline ends. From a lookup of the germline V gene (reference sequence), CDR1 and CDR2 are SEHNR and FQNEAQ. From the cysteine through the phenylalanine, the CDR3 covers 14 amino acids. The sequence is cut down to CDR3 DNA, 42 bases in frame from base 1. The study at large found these results: The whole spike protein was spanned by vaccine-associated CD4 TCRs, and dominant responses were seen in regions 160-218 and 743-854. Participants were mostly white British and included more females than males, and it was suggested by the authors that clonal diversity may have been underestimated. Only six AZD1222 recipients were SARS-CoV-2 seropositive at baseline, limiting conclusions about previously exposed vaccinees. Spike-specific TCR breadth and depth rose significantly after two AZD1222 doses compared with day 0 and with MenACWY recipients. Nearly half of unique spike-specific TCRs reportedly recognized epitopes outside regions mutated in the B.1.351 and B.1.1.7 variants. Because no day 14 peak-response samples were available, the repertoires could be characterized only after the peak T cell response. The 56-69-year group was small, and its depth increase did not reach significance, likely because of low power.

As to this clone: The specificity of this receptor is unknown. No much larger clone is present one base from it, and per-base qualities are unavailable.

In the paper's terms, the time point label means: about 28 days (+/-7) after the second vaccine dose. AZD1222 recipients whose second dose came at about 4 weeks and those whose second dose came at about 12 weeks were combined into one group, since spike-specific TCR depth and breadth did not differ between the two schedules. Vaccinee samples came from UK trials COV001 and COV002, including a single-blind randomized controlled phase 2/3 trial of AZD1222 (ChAdOx1 nCoV-19) in healthy adults. For TCRbeta chain sequencing, PBMC samples were collected from trial participants at day 0 and at day 28 after the second dose. The CDR3 regions of human TCRbeta chains were analyzed by immunosequencing. As for the original processing: Repertoire TCRs were matched against a reference library of SARS-CoV-2-specific TCRs generated with the MIRA antigen-specificity platform. Breadth was defined as the fraction of unique TCRs that were SARS-CoV-2-associated. Depth was defined as the fraction of total T cells that were SARS-CoV-2-associated. Using the MIRA data, each spike-specific TCR was assigned both to the spike region to which the TCR was reactive and to a CD4 or CD8 class. Log10-transformed breadth and depth values were compared by one-way ANOVA with Sidak's multiple comparisons tests. TCRdb holds this immuneACCESS table with in-frame rearrangements only. Some clones are missing; in checked studies, unresolved V genes explain under half, and the rest has no known cause. That table supplies the V and J calls and clone size; D and trimming were determined from the DNA. The table for this sample lists more than 90,000 clones; around 85% of them were counted only once. Approximately 14% of the sample is taken by the ten largest.

The sequence joins TRBV7-9 to TRBJ2-5, and perhaps TRBD1 as D gene, on 6 matching bases. The TCR comes from an adult who received the AZD1222 COVID-19 vaccine. The sequencing here drew on peripheral blood, taken 28 days after the second AZD1222 dose. The CDR3 has the sequence CASSWWSGAETQYF. The nucleotide sequence reads TGTGCCAGCAGCTGGTGGTCAGGGGCCGAGACCCAGTACTTC.